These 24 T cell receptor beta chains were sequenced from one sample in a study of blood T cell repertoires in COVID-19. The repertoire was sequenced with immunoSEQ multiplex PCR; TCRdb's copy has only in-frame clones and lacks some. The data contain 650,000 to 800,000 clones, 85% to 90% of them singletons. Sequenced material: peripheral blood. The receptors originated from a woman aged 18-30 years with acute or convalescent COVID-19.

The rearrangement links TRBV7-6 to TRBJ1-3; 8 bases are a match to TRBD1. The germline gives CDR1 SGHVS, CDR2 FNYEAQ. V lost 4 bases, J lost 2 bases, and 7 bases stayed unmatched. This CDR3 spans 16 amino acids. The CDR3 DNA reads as TGTGCCAGCAGCTCGCGGCAGGGGGCTACTGGAAACACCATATATTTT. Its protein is CASSSRQGATGNTIYF.

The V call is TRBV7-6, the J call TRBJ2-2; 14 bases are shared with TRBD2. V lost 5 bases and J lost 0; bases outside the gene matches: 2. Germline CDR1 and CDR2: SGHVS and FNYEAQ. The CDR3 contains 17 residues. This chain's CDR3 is CASSTTSGGANTGELFF. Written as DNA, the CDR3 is TGTGCCAGCAGCACGACTAGCGGGGGGGCGAACACCGGGGAGCTGTTTTTT.

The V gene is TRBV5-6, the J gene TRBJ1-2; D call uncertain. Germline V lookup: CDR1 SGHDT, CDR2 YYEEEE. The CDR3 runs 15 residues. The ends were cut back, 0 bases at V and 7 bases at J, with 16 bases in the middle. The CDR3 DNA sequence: TGTGCCAGCAGCTTGGGTCGGAGGGTTTACTCTGGCTACACCTTC. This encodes CASSLGRRVYSGYTF.

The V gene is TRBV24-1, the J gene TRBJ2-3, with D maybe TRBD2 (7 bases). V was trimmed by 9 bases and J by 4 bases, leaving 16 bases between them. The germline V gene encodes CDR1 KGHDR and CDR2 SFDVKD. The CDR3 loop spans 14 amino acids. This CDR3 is CATSRGAGADTQYF. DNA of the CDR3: TGTGCCACCTCCCGGGGGGCTGGCGCAGATACGCAGTATTTT.

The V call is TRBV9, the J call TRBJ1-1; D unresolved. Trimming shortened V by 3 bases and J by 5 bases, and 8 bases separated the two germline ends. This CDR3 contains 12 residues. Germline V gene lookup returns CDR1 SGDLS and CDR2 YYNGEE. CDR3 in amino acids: CASSDTTTEAFF. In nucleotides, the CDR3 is TGTGCCAGCAGCGATACGACAACTGAAGCTTTCTTT.

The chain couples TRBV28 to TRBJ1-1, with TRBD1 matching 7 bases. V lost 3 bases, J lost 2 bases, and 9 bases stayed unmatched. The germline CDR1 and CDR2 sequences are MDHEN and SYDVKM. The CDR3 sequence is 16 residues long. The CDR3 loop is CASSFPSGTVNTEAFF. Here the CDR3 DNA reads TGTGCCAGCAGTTTCCCTTCCGGGACAGTCAACACTGAAGCTTTCTTT.

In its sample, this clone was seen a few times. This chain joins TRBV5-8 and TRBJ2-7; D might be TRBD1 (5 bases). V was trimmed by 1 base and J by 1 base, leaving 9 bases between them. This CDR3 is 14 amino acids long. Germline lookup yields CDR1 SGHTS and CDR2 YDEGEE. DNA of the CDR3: TGTGCCAGCAGCTTGAGACAGTGGTCCTACGAGCAGTACTTC. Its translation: CASSLRQWSYEQYF.

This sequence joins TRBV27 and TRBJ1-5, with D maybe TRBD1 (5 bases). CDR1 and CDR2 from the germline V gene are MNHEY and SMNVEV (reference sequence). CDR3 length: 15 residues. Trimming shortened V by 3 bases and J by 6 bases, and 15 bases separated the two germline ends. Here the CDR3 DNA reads TGTGCCAGCAGTTTCGGGGGGGGAGTGGGTCAGCCCCAGCATTTT. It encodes CASSFGGGVGQPQHF.

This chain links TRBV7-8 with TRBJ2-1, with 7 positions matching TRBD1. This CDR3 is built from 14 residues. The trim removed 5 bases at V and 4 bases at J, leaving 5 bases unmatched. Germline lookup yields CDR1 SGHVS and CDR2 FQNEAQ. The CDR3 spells CASSVGQKYNEQFF. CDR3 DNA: TGTGCCAGCAGCGTGGGACAGAAATACAATGAGCAGTTCTTC.

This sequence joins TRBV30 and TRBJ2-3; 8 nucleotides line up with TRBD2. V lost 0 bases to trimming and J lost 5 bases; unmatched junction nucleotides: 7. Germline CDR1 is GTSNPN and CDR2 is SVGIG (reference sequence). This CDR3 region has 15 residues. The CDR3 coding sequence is TGTGCCTGGAGTGTGGTCGGGGGGGCTGGAGATACGCAGTATTTT. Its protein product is CAWSVVGGAGDTQYF.

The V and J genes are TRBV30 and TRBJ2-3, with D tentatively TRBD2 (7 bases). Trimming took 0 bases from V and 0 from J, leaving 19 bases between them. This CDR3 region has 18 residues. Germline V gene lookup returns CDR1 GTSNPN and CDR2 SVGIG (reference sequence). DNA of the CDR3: TGTGCCTGGAGTGTTCGGACAGTGGGGGGGCTTAGCACAGATACGCAGTATTTT. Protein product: CAWSVRTVGGLSTDTQYF.

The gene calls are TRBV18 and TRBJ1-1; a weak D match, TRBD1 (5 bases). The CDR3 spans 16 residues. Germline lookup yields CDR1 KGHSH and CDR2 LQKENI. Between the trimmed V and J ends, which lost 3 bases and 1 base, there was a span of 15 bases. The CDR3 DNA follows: TGTGCCAGCTCACCGTCGGGGGGGTATAAGAACACTGAAGCTTTCTTT. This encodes CASSPSGGYKNTEAFF.

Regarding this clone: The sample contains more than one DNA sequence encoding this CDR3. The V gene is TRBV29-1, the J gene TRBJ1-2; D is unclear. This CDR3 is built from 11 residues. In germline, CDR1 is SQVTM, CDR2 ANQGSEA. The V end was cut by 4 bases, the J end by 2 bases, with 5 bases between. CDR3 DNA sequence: TGCAGCGTTGGAGGGAACTATGGCTACACCTTC. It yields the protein CSVGGNYGYTF.

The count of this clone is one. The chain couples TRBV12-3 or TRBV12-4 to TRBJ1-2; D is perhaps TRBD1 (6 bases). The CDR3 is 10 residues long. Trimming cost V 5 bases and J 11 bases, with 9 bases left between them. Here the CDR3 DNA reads TGTGCCAGCAGTACAGGGCGTTACACCTTC. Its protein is CASSTGRYTF.

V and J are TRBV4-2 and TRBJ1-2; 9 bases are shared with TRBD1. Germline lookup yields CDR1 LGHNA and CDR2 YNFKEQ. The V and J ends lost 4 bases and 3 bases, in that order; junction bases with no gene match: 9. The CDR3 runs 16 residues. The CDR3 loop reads CASSPEQGALDYGYTF. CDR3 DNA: TGTGCCAGCAGCCCAGAACAGGGGGCGCTTGACTATGGCTACACCTTC.

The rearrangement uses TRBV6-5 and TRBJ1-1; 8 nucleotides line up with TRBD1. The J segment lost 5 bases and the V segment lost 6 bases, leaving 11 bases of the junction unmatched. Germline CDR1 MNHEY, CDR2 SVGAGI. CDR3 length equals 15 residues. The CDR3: CASRGFGQGETEAFF. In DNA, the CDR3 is TGTGCCAGCAGAGGATTCGGACAGGGAGAAACTGAAGCTTTCTTT.

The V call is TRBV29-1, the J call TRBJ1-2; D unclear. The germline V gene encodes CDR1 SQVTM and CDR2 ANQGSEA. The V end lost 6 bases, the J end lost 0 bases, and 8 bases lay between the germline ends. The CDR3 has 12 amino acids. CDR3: CSVYVANYGYTF. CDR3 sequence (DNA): TGCAGCGTCTATGTGGCTAACTATGGCTACACCTTC. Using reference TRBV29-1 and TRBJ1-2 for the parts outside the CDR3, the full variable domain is SAVISQKPSRDICQRGTSLTIQCQVDSQVTMMFWYRQQPGQSLTLIATANQGSEATYESGFVIDKFPISRPNLTFSTLTVSNMSPEDSSIYLCSVYVANYGYTFGSGTRLTVV.

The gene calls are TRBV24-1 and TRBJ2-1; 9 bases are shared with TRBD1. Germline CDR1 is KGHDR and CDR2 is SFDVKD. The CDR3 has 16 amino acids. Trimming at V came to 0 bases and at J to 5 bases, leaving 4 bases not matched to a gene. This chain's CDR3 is CATSDLGTGRDNEQFF. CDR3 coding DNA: TGTGCCACCAGTGATTTGGGGACAGGGAGAGACAATGAGCAGTTCTTC.

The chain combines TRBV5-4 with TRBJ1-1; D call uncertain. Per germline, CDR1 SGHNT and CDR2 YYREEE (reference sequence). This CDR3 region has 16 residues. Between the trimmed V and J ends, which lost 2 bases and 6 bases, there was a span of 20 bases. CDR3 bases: TGTGCCAGCAGCTTCGGTCGAGGGTTTTCAGTTTCTGAAGCTTTCTTT. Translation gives CASSFGRGFSVSEAFF.

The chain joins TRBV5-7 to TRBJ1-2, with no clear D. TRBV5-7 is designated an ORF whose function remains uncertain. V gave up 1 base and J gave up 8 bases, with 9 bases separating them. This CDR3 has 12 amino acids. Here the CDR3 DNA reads TGTGCCAGCAGCTTGCCCACGGGAGGCTACACCTTC. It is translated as CASSLPTGGYTF.

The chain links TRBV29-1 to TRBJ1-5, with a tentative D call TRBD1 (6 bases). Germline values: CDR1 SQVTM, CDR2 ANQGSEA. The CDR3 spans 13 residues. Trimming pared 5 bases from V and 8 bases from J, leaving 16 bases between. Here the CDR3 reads CSVSRGYLEPQHF. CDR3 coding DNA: TGCAGCGTTAGCAGGGGCTACCTGGAGCCCCAGCATTTT.

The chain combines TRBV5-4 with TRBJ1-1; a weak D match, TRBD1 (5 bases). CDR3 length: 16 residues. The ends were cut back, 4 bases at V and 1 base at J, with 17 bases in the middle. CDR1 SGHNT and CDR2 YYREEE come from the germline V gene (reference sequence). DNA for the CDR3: TGTGCCAGCAGCCCCTCTATCGACAGAGCGAACACTGAAGCTTTCTTT. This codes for CASSPSIDRANTEAFF.

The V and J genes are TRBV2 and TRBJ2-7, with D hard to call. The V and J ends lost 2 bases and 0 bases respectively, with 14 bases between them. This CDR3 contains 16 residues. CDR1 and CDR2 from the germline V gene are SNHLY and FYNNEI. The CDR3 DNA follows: TGTGCCAGCAGTGAAAAGAGGTCGCGCGGCTCCTACGAGCAGTACTTC. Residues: CASSEKRSRGSYEQYF.

The CDR3 nucleotides are TGTGCCTGGACTGGAGACTTTAACTATGGCTACACCTTC. Translation gives CAWTGDFNYGYTF. The gene calls are TRBV30 and TRBJ1-2; D call uncertain. The CDR3 consists of 13 residues. The V gene lost 4 bases and the J gene lost 1 base, with 10 bases spanning the gap. Germline-derived CDR1 and CDR2 are GTSNPN and SVGIG (reference sequence).